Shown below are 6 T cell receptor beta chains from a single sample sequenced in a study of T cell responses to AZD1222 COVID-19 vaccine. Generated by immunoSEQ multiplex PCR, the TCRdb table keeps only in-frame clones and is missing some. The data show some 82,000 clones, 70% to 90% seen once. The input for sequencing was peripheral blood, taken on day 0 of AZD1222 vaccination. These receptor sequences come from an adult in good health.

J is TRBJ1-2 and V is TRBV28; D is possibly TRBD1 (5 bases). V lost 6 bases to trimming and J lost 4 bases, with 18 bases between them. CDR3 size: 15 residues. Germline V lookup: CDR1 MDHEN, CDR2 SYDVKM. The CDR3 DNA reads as TGTGCCAGCAGGGCCTCCCAGGGCGCAAGCTATGGCTACACCTTC. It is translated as CASRASQGASYGYTF.

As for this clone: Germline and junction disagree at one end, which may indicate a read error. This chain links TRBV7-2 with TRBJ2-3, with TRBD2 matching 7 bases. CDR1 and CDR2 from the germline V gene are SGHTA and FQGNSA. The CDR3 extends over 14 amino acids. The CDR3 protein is CASSLGSGADTQYF. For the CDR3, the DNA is TGTGCCAGCAGCTTAGGAAGCGGGGCAGACACGCAGTATTTT.

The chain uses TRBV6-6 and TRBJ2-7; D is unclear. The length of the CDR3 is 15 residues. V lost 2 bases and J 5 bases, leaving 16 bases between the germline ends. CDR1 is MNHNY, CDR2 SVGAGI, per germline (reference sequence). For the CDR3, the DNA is TGTGCCAGCAGTTACACGGGCGGACGGTCTCACGAGCAGTACTTC. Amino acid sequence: CASSYTGGRSHEQYF.

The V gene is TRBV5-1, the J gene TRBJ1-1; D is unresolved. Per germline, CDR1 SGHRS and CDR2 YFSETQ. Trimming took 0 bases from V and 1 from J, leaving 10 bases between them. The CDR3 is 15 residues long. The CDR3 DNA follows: TGCGCCAGCAGCTTGGACGGTGTGGGGAACACTGAAGCTTTCTTT. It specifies CASSLDGVGNTEAFF.

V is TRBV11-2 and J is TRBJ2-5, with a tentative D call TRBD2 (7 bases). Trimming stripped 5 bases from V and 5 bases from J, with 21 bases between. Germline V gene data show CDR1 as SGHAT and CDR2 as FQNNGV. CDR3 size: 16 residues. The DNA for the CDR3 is TGTGCCAGCAGCCGACCCGGTGGGGGGGCTCGGGAGACCCAGTACTTC. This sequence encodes CASSRPGGGARETQYF.

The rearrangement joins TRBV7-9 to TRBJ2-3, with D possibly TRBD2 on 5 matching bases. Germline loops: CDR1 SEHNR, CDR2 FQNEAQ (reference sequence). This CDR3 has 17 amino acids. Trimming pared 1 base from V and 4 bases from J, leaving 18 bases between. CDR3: CASSLESTGLRADTQYF. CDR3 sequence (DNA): TGTGCCAGCAGCTTAGAATCGACGGGGTTGCGGGCAGATACGCAGTATTTT. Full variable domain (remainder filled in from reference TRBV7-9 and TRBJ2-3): DTGVSQNPRHKITKRGQNVTFRCDPISEHNRLYWYRQTLGQGPEFLTYFQNEAQLEKSRLLSDRFSAERPKGSFSTLEIQRTEQGDSAMYLCASSLESTGLRADTQYFGPGTRLTVL.